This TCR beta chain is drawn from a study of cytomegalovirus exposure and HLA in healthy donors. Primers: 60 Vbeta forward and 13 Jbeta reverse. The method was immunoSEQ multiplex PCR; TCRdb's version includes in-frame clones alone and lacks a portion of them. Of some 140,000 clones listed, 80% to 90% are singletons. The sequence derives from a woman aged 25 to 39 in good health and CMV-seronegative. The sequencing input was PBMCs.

CDR3 DNA: TGTGCCAGCACCTTTCTAGCGGGCTCAACCTACGAGCAGTACTTC. Its translation is CASTFLAGSTYEQYF. The gene calls are TRBV28 and TRBJ2-7; 8 bases agree with TRBD2. Trimming cost V 7 bases and J 2 bases; bases outside gene matches: 10. Germline lookup yields CDR1 MDHEN and CDR2 SYDVKM. The CDR3 consists of 15 residues.